This TCR beta chain was sequenced in a study of control samples from healthy donors and cancer patients. Between the trimmed V and J ends, which lost 1 base and 0 bases, there was a span of 11 bases. This CDR3 has 16 residues. Germline CDR1 SGHNT, CDR2 YYREEE (reference sequence). The method was immunoSEQ multiplex PCR; TCRdb's version includes in-frame clones alone and lacks a portion of them. This sample has under 200,000 clones, with about 94% found just once. The V and J genes are TRBV5-4 and TRBJ1-3; D is possibly TRBD1 (6 bases). The sample consisted of PBMCs. This receptor was taken from a man aged 60-69 years with colorectal cancer. In nucleotides, the CDR3 is TGTGCCAGCAGCTTGCAGGGGCTAGGCTCTGGAAACACCATATATTTT. Translated, it gives CASSLQGLGSGNTIYF.